This T cell receptor beta chain was profiled in a study of T cells in localized non-small cell lung cancer. Study-wide points: A higher density of T cells in blood coincided with extended overall survival. Appearances in adjacent lung were noted for a median 57 of the top 100 tumor clones.

The table lists this clone with a count of one. Antigen: not known. Data came from immunoSEQ multiplex PCR; TCRdb stores just in-frame clones and leaves some out. The data hold 50,000 to 75,000 clones, with 91% observed a single time. The sequenced sample was peripheral blood, obtained before any cancer treatment. This TCR was sampled from a man aged 40-75 years with stage I lung adenocarcinoma.

This chain's CDR3 is CASSLGTNTEAFF. Here the CDR3 DNA reads TGTGCCAGCAGCTTGGGGACGAACACTGAAGCTTTCTTT. The chain employs TRBV5-4 and TRBJ1-1, with no clear D. The length of the CDR3 is 13 residues. Trimming took 0 bases from V and 1 from J, leaving 4 bases between them. CDR1 and CDR2 from the germline V gene are SGHNT and YYREEE (reference sequence).